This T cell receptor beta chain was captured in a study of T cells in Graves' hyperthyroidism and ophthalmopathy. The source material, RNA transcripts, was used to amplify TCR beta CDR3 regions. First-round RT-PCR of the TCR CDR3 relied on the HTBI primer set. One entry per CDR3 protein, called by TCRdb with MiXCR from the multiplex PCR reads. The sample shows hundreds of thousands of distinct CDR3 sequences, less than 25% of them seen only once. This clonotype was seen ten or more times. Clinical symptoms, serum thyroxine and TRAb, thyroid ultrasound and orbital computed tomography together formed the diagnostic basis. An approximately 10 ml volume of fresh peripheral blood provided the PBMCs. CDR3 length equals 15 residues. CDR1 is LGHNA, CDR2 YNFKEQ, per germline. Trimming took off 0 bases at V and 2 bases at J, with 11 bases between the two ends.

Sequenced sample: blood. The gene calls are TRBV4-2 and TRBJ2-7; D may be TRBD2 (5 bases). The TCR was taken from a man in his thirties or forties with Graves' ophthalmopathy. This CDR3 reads CASSQDGSGPYEQYF. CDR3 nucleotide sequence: TGTGCCAGCAGCCAAGATGGGAGCGGCCCCTACGAGCAGTACTTC.